The 24 T cell receptor beta chains given below trace back to one sample, sequenced in a study of OX40 agonist ivuxolimab in advanced cancers. Data came from immunoSEQ multiplex PCR; TCRdb stores just in-frame clones and leaves some out. The table shows about 79,000 clones, with roughly 84% occurring only once. The sequencing here drew on CD4+ or CD8+ T cells sorted from blood, taken in a trial of the OX40 agonist ivuxolimab. The receptors shown here come from an adult with an advanced solid tumor such as melanoma, head and neck, liver or kidney cancer.

The chain uses TRBV7-9 and TRBJ1-4, with D perhaps TRBD1 (5 bases). The CDR3 covers 14 residues. Trimming pared 4 bases from V and 0 bases from J, leaving 6 bases between. Germline lookup yields CDR1 SEHNR and CDR2 FQNEAQ (reference sequence). The CDR3 DNA reads as TGTGCCAGCAGCTCGGGGGCAACTAATGAAAAACTGTTTTTT. Protein: CASSSGATNEKLFF. The full variable domain, its missing parts supplied by reference TRBV7-9 and TRBJ1-4, is DTGVSQNPRHKITKRGQNVTFRCDPISEHNRLYWYRQTLGQGPEFLTYFQNEAQLEKSRLLSDRFSAERPKGSFSTLEIQRTEQGDSAMYLCASSSGATNEKLFFGSGTQLSVL.

The chain recombines TRBV7-2 with TRBJ2-5, with D uncertain. This CDR3 has 13 amino acids. V was cut by 5 bases and J by 5 bases, with 12 bases left in between. Germline V CDR1 and CDR2: SGHTA, FQGNSA. The DNA of the CDR3 is TGTGCCAGCAGCCTAACCCAAGGCGAGACCCAGTACTTC. Amino acids: CASSLTQGETQYF.

Concerning this clone itself: Other nucleotide sequences in the sample specify the same CDR3. The V gene is TRBV9, the J gene TRBJ2-7, with a weak D call TRBD2 (5 bases). Trimming removed 0 bases at V and 0 bases at J, with 10 bases between. The CDR3 contains 15 residues. Germline V CDR1 and CDR2: SGDLS, YYNGEE. The CDR3 is CASSVEGGSSYEQYF. The CDR3 region has the DNA TGTGCCAGCAGCGTAGAGGGCGGGTCCTCCTACGAGCAGTACTTC.

V and J are TRBV27 and TRBJ2-1, with D tentatively TRBD2 (5 bases). With 6 bases removed from V and 1 base from J, the gap between germline ends came to 10 bases. Germline loops: CDR1 MNHEY, CDR2 SMNVEV (reference sequence). The CDR3 spans 14 residues. The CDR3 protein is CASRRVTSYNEQFF. DNA for the CDR3: TGTGCCAGCAGGAGGGTCACGTCCTACAATGAGCAGTTCTTC.

The chain has TRBV11-2 and TRBJ2-1; 11 nucleotides line up with TRBD2. The J segment lost 6 bases and the V segment lost 3 bases, leaving 4 bases of the junction unmatched. CDR3 length: 15 amino acids. The V gene's germline CDR1 is SGHAT and CDR2 FQNNGV. The CDR3 protein is CASSFELAGANEQFF. For the CDR3, the DNA is TGTGCCAGCAGCTTCGAACTAGCGGGAGCCAATGAGCAGTTCTTC.

The V gene is TRBV6-5, the J gene TRBJ1-1; 7 bases line up with TRBD1. Germline V gene sequence: CDR1 MNHEY, CDR2 SVGAGI. J was trimmed by 7 bases and V by 10 bases; bases with no gene match: 12. The CDR3 runs 13 residues. The CDR3, as DNA: TGTGCCACACGAACGACAGGGTTTGTTGAAGCTTTCTTT. It translates to CATRTTGFVEAFF.

The V call is TRBV5-8, the J call TRBJ1-2; D gene unclear. The length of the CDR3 is 15 residues. Between the trimmed V and J ends, which lost 3 bases and 4 bases, there was a span of 16 bases. Germline V gene sequence: CDR1 SGHTS, CDR2 YDEGEE. In DNA, the CDR3 is TGTGCCAGCAGCTCGGACCAGGTGCGGGGCTATGGCTACACCTTC. Its translation: CASSSDQVRGYGYTF.

J is TRBJ2-1 and V is TRBV2; D gene unclear. This CDR3 is 13 amino acids long. The V gene lost 7 bases and the J gene lost 0 bases, with 7 bases spanning the gap. Germline V gene lookup returns CDR1 SNHLY and CDR2 FYNNEI. Here the CDR3 DNA reads TGTGCCAGCAAACACAGCTCCTACAATGAGCAGTTCTTC. It is translated as CASKHSSYNEQFF.

V is TRBV5-6 and J is TRBJ2-7; D unresolved. The CDR3 extends over 13 amino acids. V lost 2 bases to trimming and J lost 2 bases, with 8 bases between them. Germline V gene sequence: CDR1 SGHDT, CDR2 YYEEEE. This CDR3 is CASSFGRTYEQYF. The CDR3 nucleotides read TGTGCCAGCAGCTTTGGCAGGACCTACGAGCAGTACTTC.

This clone came up once. The chain joins TRBV5-1 to TRBJ2-7, with 8 bases that match TRBD1. This CDR3 is built from 15 residues. Germline CDR1 SGHRS, CDR2 YFSETQ. V lost 4 bases to trimming and J lost 6 bases; unmatched junction nucleotides: 12. CDR3 DNA sequence: TGCGCCAGCAGCCCTCTAGGGACAGGTCCCTCCGAGCAGTACTTC. Translated, it gives CASSPLGTGPSEQYF.

This chain links TRBV11-2 with TRBJ2-7; tentatively, D is TRBD1 (6 bases). V was cut by 0 bases and J by 2 bases, with 14 bases left in between. CDR1 and CDR2 (germline): SGHAT, FQNNGV. This CDR3 spans 16 amino acids. The CDR3 loop is CASSLEWAQGPYEQYF. For the CDR3, the DNA is TGTGCCAGCAGCTTAGAGTGGGCCCAGGGGCCCTACGAGCAGTACTTC.

The V call is TRBV10-1, the J call TRBJ2-2; D uncertain. Germline CDR1 is WNHNN and CDR2 is SYGVQD (reference sequence). The ends were cut back, 5 bases at V and 0 bases at J, with 16 bases in the middle. The CDR3 runs 17 residues. The DNA of the CDR3 is TGCGCCAGCAGTCCCCTAATTGTTCCCTCGAACACCGGGGAGCTGTTTTTT. Its translation is CASSPLIVPSNTGELFF.

The chain combines TRBV6-5 with TRBJ1-5; D is perhaps TRBD1 (6 bases). The germline CDR1 and CDR2 sequences are MNHEY and SVGAGI. V gave up 5 bases and J gave up 0 bases, with 11 bases separating them. The CDR3 consists of 15 residues. CDR3 sequence reads: CASSPTGTSNQPQHF. The CDR3 DNA sequence: TGTGCCAGCAGTCCGACAGGTACTAGCAATCAGCCCCAGCATTTT.

This clone was found once. This sequence joins TRBV30 and TRBJ2-3, with 8 bases matching TRBD2. This CDR3 comprises 18 residues. From germline, CDR1 is GTSNPN and CDR2 SVGIG (reference sequence). The ends lost 0 bases at V and 3 bases at J; junction bases unmatched: 14. The CDR3 protein is CAWSVGAGGGLGTDTQYF. The CDR3 DNA reads as TGTGCCTGGAGTGTGGGGGCGGGAGGAGGTCTGGGGACAGATACGCAGTATTTT.

The chain uses TRBV14 and TRBJ1-6; D perhaps matches TRBD1 (5 bases). Germline V gene sequence: CDR1 SGHDN, CDR2 FVKESK. This CDR3 spans 16 amino acids. The V gene lost 0 bases and the J gene lost 7 bases, with 13 bases spanning the gap. As DNA, the CDR3 is TGTGCCAGCAGCCAAGACCCGGGGCCCGGGAATTCACCCCTCCACTTT. It encodes CASSQDPGPGNSPLHF.

The chain joins TRBV10-3 to TRBJ1-2; D is perhaps TRBD1 (5 bases). Germline V gene lookup returns CDR1 ENHRY and CDR2 SYGVKD. The CDR3 consists of 13 residues. Trimming stripped 4 bases from V and 2 bases from J, with 8 bases between. CDR3 sequence reads: CAISAGLNYGYTF. CDR3 DNA: TGTGCCATCAGTGCGGGACTGAACTATGGCTACACCTTC.

The rearrangement joins TRBV19 to TRBJ1-3; no firm D call. The length of the CDR3 is 14 residues. CDR1 is LNHDA and CDR2 is SQIVND in the germline V gene (reference sequence). V lost 9 bases, J lost 1 base, and 13 bases lay in between. This chain's CDR3 is CARRTGDSGNTIYF. The CDR3 DNA reads TGTGCCAGAAGGACCGGGGATTCTGGAAACACCATATATTTT.

The V call is TRBV7-2, the J call TRBJ2-5; TRBD2 agrees at 8 bases. TRBJ2-7 matches the DNA end more closely, so the J call is doubtful. CDR1 is SGHTA, CDR2 FQGNSA, per germline. There are 13 residues in the CDR3. In DNA, the CDR3 is TGTGCCAGCAGCTTGGGACTAGTCTACGAGCAGTACTTC. Translation: CASSLGLVYEQYF.

This rearrangement joins TRBV5-6 to TRBJ2-1, with 7 bases that match TRBD1. V dropped 4 bases and J dropped 1; count of bases not matched to a gene: 5. The CDR3 is 15 residues long. The germline gives CDR1 SGHDT, CDR2 YYEEEE. The CDR3: CASSLGTESYNEQFF. DNA of the CDR3: TGTGCCAGCAGCCTCGGGACAGAATCCTACAATGAGCAGTTCTTC.

The rearrangement uses TRBV9 and TRBJ1-3; no reliable D call. Germline CDR1 and CDR2: SGDLS and YYNGEE. This CDR3 has 15 amino acids. V was cut by 4 bases and J by 0 bases, with 11 bases left in between. The CDR3 nucleotides read TGTGCCAGCAGCCCCCGGTGGGACTCTGGAAACACCATATATTTT. Amino acids: CASSPRWDSGNTIYF.

This chain joins TRBV28 and TRBJ2-7, with TRBD2 matching 15 bases. The J segment lost 4 bases and the V segment lost 7 bases, leaving 5 bases of the junction unmatched. Germline-derived CDR1 and CDR2 are MDHEN and SYDVKM. The CDR3 is 15 residues long. In nucleotides, the CDR3 is TGTGCCAGCACCCCGGGACTAGCGGGAGGATACGAGCAGTACTTC. Protein sequence: CASTPGLAGGYEQYF.

J is TRBJ1-3 and V is TRBV30; 11 bases agree with TRBD1. This CDR3 is built from 15 residues. The junction had 9 bases not matched to a gene; V was cut back by 3 bases and J by 8 bases. Germline lookup yields CDR1 GTSNPN and CDR2 SVGIG (reference sequence). CDR3 DNA sequence: TGTGCCTGGAGCTTAGGACAGGGGGCTGGGTACACCATATATTTT. Translated: CAWSLGQGAGYTIYF.

The J gene is TRBJ2-5, the V gene TRBV18; D is possibly TRBD2 (6 bases). The J call may be mistaken, given a closer DNA end match to TRBJ2-7. Germline lookup yields CDR1 KGHSH and CDR2 LQKENI. The CDR3 consists of 16 residues. CDR3 sequence: CASSPPSGGWGNEQYF. The CDR3 DNA sequence: TGTGCCAGCTCACCACCGTCAGGAGGGTGGGGGAACGAGCAGTACTTC.

This chain uses TRBV2 with TRBJ2-7; no firm D call. This CDR3 contains 11 residues. The V gene's germline CDR1 is SNHLY and CDR2 FYNNEI. V lost 7 bases to trimming and J lost 6 bases, with 10 bases between them. CDR3 region: CASMVFSEQYF. The CDR3 DNA reads as TGTGCCAGCATGGTATTCTCCGAGCAGTACTTC.